The clone carrying this TCR beta chain was picked up a small number of times. Its specificity is not known. This sample was included in a study of cytomegalovirus exposure and HLA in healthy donors. Study-wide results and limits: According to reports, the classifier identified cytomegalovirus status with high specificity and sensitivity. Earlier results showed most TCR beta V segments being productive about 90% or about 30% of the time.

The CDR3 extends over 14 amino acids. The V end lost 3 bases, the J end lost 0 bases, and 9 bases lay between the germline ends. Looked up from germline, CDR1 is GTSNPN and CDR2 is SVGIG (reference sequence). Primers included in the PCR were 60 Vbeta and 13 Jbeta primers. Profiled with immunoSEQ multiplex PCR; TCRdb holds only in-frame clones, not every one. The table has around 87,000 clones, about 74% seen once. The V call is TRBV30, the J call TRBJ2-1; D is uncertain. This clonotype was sampled from a man aged 35-49 years in good health and CMV-seronegative. The sequencing sample was made of PBMCs. The CDR3 spells CAWSRLDSYNEQFF. The CDR3 DNA reads as TGTGCCTGGAGCCGACTGGACTCCTACAATGAGCAGTTCTTC. Drawing the rest from reference TRBV30 and TRBJ2-1, the complete variable domain is SQTIHQWPATLVQPVGSPLSLECTVEGTSNPNLYWYRQAAGRGLQLLFYSVGIGQISSEVPQNLSASRPQDRQFILSSKKLLLSDSGFYLCAWSRLDSYNEQFFGPGTRLTVL.